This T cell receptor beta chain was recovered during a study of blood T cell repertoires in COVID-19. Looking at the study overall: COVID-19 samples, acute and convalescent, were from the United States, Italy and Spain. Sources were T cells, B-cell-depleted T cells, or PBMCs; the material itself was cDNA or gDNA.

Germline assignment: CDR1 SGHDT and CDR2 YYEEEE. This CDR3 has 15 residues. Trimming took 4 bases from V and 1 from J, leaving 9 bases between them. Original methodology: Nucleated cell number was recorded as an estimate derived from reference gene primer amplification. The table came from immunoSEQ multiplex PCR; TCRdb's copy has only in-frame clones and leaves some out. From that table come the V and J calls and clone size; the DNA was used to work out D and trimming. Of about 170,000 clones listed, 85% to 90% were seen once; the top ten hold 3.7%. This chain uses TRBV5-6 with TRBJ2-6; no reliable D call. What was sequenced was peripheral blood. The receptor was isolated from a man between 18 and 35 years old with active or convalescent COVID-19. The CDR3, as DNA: TGTGCCAGCAGCCAAACAGTGTCTGGGGCCAACGTCCTGACTTTC. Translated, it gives CASSQTVSGANVLTF.